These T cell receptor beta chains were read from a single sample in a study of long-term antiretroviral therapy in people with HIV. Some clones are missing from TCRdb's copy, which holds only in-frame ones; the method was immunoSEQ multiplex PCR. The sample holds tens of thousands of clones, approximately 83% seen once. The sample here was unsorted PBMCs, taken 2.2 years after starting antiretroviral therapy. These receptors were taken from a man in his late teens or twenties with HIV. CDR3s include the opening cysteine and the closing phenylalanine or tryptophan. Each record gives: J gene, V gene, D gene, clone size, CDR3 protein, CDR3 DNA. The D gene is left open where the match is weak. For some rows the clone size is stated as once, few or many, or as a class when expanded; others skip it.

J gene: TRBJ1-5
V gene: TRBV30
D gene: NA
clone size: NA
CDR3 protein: CAWRSSWEQPQHF
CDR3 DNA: TGTGCCTGGAGGTCCTCGTGGGAGCAGCCCCAGCATTTT

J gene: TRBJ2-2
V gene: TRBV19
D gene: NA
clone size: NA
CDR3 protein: CASISLGSTGELFF
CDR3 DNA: TGTGCCAGTATAAGTCTGGGGTCCACCGGGGAGCTGTTTTTT

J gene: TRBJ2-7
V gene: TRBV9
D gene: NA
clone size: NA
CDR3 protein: CASSVRDGSYEQYF
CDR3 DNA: TGTGCCAGCAGCGTACGGGACGGATCCTACGAGCAGTACTTC

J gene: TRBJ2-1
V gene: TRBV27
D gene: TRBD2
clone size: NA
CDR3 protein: CASSLYPGLAGHSYNEQFF
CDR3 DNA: TGTGCCAGCAGTTTGTATCCGGGACTAGCGGGACACTCCTACAATGAGCAGTTCTTC

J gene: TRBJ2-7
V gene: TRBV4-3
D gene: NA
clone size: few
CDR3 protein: CASSQDRGGPYEQYF
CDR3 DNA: TGCGCCAGCAGCCAAGATAGGGGAGGTCCGTACGAGCAGTACTTC

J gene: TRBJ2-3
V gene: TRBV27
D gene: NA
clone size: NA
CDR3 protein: CASSLLGTDTQYF
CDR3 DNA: TGTGCCAGCAGTTTATTGGGCACAGATACGCAGTATTTT

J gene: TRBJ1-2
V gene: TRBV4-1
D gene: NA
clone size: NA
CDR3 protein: CASSQPRDTRRGYTF
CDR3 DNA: TGCGCCAGCAGCCAACCTAGGGACACCCGTCGGGGCTACACCTTC

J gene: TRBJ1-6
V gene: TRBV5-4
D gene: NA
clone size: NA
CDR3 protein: CASSSGNEISPLHF
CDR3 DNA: TGTGCCAGCAGCTCCGGGAACGAGATTTCACCCCTCCACTTT

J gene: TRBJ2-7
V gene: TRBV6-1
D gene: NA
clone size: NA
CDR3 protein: CASSAWGAREQYF
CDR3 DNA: TGTGCCAGCAGTGCCTGGGGGGCTAGGGAGCAGTACTTC

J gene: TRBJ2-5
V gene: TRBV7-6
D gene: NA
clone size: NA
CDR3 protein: CASSLVGGGEETQYF
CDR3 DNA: TGTGCCAGCAGCTTAGTAGGGGGAGGGGAAGAGACCCAGTACTTC

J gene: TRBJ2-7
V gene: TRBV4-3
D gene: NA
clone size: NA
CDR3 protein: CASSQDPAISGDYEQYF
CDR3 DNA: TGCGCCAGCAGCCAAGACCCCGCAATCAGCGGTGACTACGAGCAGTACTTC

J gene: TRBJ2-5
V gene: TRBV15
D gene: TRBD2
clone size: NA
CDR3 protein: CATLQRGVRETQYF
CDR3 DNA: TGTGCCACCCTTCAGCGGGGGGTTCGAGAGACCCAGTACTTC

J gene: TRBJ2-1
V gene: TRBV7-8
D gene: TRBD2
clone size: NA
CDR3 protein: CASSSTGGASSYNEQFF
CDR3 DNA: TGTGCCAGCAGCTCCACCGGGGGGGCCAGCTCCTACAATGAGCAGTTCTTC

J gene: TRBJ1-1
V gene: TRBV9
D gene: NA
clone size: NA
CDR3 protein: CASSVAVTPEAFF
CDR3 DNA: TGTGCCAGCAGCGTAGCCGTAACCCCTGAAGCTTTCTTT

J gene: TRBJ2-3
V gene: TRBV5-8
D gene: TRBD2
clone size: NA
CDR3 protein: CASSSRSGSPSTDTQYF
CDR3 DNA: TGTGCCAGCAGCTCAAGGAGCGGGAGCCCTAGCACAGATACGCAGTATTTT

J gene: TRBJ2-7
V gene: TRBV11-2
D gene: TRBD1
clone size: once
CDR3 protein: CASSLADRVSYEQYF
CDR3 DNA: TGTGCCAGCAGCTTAGCAGACAGGGTTTCCTACGAGCAGTACTTC

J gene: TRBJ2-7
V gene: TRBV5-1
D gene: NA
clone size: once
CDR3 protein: CASSLGQATYEQYF
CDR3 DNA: TGCGCCAGCAGCCTCGGCCAGGCCACCTACGAGCAGTACTTC

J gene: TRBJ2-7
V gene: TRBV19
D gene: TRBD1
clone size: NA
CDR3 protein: CASSWAGGRYEQYF
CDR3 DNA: TGTGCCAGTAGTTGGGCAGGGGGCAGGTACGAGCAGTACTTC

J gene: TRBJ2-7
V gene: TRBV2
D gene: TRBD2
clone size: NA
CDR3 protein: CASSGELAGFTSYEQYF
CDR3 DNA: TGTGCCAGCAGTGGGGAATTAGCGGGATTTACATCCTACGAGCAGTACTTC

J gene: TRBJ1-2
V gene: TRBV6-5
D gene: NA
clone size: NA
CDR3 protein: CASSPRVDYGYTF
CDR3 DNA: TGTGCCAGCAGCCCCAGGGTAGACTATGGCTACACCTTC

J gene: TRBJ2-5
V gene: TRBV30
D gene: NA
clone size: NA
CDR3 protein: CAWTGTHQETQYF
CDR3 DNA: TGTGCCTGGACAGGAACACATCAAGAGACCCAGTACTTC

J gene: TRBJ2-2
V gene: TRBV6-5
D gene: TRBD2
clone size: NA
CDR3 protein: CASSYGAGGSGGELFF
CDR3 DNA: TGTGCCAGCAGTTACGGGGCGGGGGGCTCTGGCGGGGAGCTGTTTTTT

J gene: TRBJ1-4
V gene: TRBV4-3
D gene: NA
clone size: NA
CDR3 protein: CASSSSSGFLNEKLFF
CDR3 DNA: TGCGCCAGCAGCTCATCATCAGGTTTCCTTAATGAAAAACTGTTTTTT

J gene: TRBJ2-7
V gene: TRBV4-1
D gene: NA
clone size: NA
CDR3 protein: CASSPVVPPEQYF
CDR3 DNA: TGCGCCAGCAGCCCCGTCGTTCCACCCGAGCAGTACTTC

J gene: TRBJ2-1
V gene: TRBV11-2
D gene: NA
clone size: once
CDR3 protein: CASSLGLSAREQFF
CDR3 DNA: TGTGCCAGCAGCTTGGGACTTAGTGCTCGTGAGCAGTTCTTC

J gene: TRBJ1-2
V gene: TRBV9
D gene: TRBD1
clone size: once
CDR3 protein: CASSPGQGSSGYTF
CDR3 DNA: TGTGCCAGCAGCCCGGGACAGGGTTCTTCTGGCTACACCTTC

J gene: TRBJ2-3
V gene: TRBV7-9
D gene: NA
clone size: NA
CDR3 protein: CASSLGVTDTQYF
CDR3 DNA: TGTGCCAGCAGCTTGGGAGTCACAGATACGCAGTATTTT

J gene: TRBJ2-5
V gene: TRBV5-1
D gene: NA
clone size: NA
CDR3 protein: CASSGAGWEETQYF
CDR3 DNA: TGCGCCAGCTCCGGGGCGGGGTGGGAAGAGACCCAGTACTTC

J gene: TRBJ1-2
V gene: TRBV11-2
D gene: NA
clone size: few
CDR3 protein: CASSPVRGWDGYTF
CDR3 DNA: TGTGCCAGCAGCCCAGTCCGGGGATGGGATGGCTACACCTTC

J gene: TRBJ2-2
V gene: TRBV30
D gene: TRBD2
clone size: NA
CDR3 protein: CAWSTLAGTTGELFF
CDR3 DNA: TGTGCCTGGAGTACATTAGCGGGAACCACCGGGGAGCTGTTTTTT

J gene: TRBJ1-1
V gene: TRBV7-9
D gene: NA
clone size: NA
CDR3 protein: CASSLALGSEAFF
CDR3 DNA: TGTGCCAGCAGCTTAGCGCTGGGGTCTGAAGCTTTCTTT

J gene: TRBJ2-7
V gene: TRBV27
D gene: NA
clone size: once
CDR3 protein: CASSLSGEYEQYF
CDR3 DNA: TGTGCCAGCAGTTTATCGGGGGAGTACGAGCAGTACTTC